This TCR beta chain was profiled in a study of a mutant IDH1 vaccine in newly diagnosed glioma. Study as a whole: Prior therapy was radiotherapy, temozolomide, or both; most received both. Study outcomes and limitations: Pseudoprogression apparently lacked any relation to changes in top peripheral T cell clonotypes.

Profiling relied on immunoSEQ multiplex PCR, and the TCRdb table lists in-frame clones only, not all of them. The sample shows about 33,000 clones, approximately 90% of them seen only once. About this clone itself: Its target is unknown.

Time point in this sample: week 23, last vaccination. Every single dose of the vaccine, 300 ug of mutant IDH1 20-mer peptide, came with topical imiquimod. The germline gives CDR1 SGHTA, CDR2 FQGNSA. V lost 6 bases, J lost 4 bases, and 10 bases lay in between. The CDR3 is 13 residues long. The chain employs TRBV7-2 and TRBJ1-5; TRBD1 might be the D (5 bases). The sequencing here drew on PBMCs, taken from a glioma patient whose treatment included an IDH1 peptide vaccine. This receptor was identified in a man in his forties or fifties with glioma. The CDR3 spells CASRWGLNQPQHF. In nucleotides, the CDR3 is TGTGCCAGCAGGTGGGGACTAAATCAGCCCCAGCATTTT.